A selection of T cell receptor beta chains follows, all from one sample in a study of T cell responses to AZD1222 COVID-19 vaccine. Only in-frame clones appear in the TCRdb table, and some are missing; sequencing was by immunoSEQ multiplex PCR. This table has 150,000 to 200,000 clones, around nine tenths appearing once. Source: peripheral blood, taken 28 days after the second AZD1222 dose. The receptors were sampled from an adult who received the AZD1222 COVID-19 vaccine. Each CDR3 is given with its conserved first and last residue. Each record gives: J gene, D gene, V gene, clone size, CDR3 protein, CDR3 DNA. D genes are given only for firm matches. The listing skips clone size in some rows; elsewhere it reads once, few, many or a size class.

J: TRBJ1-1
D: .
V: TRBV12-3/TRBV12-4
size: .
CDR3: CASIWAANTEAFF
DNA: TGTGCCAGCATCTGGGCAGCGAACACTGAAGCTTTCTTT

J: TRBJ2-1
D: TRBD2
V: TRBV7-9
size: .
CDR3: CASSPSGLAGGDEQFF
DNA: TGTGCCAGCAGCCCTTCCGGACTAGCGGGCGGGGATGAGCAGTTCTTC

J: TRBJ2-7
D: TRBD1
V: TRBV5-1
size: .
CDR3: CASSLRQGDNEQYF
DNA: TGCGCCAGCAGCTTGCGACAGGGGGACAACGAGCAGTACTTC

J: TRBJ1-2
D: .
V: TRBV7-8
size: .
CDR3: CASSFIGGGYTF
DNA: TGTGCCAGCAGCTTTATTGGGGGCGGCTACACCTTC

J: TRBJ1-6
D: TRBD1
V: TRBV19
size: .
CDR3: CASSTMRTGGQLSSYNSPLHF
DNA: TGTGCCAGTAGTACGATGAGGACAGGGGGTCAATTAAGCTCCTATAATTCACCCCTCCACTTT

J: TRBJ1-2
D: .
V: TRBV5-5
size: .
CDR3: CASSLMHRDGYGYTF
DNA: TGTGCCAGCAGCTTAATGCACAGGGACGGCTATGGCTACACCTTC

J: TRBJ2-7
D: .
V: TRBV6-1
size: .
CDR3: CASSEALGAASSYEQYF
DNA: TGTGCCAGCAGTGAAGCGTTAGGGGCAGCGAGCTCCTACGAGCAGTACTTC

J: TRBJ1-5
D: TRBD1
V: TRBV3-1/TRBV3-2
size: .
CDR3: CASSQGTGQPQHF
DNA: TGTGCCAGCAGCCAGGGGACAGGGCAGCCCCAGCATTTT

J: TRBJ1-1
D: .
V: TRBV2
size: .
CDR3: CARGGYQNTEAFF
DNA: TGTGCCAGAGGGGGGTATCAGAACACTGAAGCTTTCTTT

J: TRBJ1-1
D: .
V: TRBV5-1
size: .
CDR3: CASSLVGVRDTEAFF
DNA: TGCGCCAGCAGCTTGGTGGGGGTCCGGGACACTGAAGCTTTCTTT

J: TRBJ2-3
D: .
V: TRBV7-9
size: .
CDR3: CASSARGRRTDTQYF
DNA: TGTGCCAGCAGCGCCCGGGGGAGACGCACAGATACGCAGTATTTT

J: TRBJ1-3
D: .
V: TRBV19
size: .
CDR3: CASPGRNTIYF
DNA: TGTGCCAGCCCGGGACGAAACACCATATATTTT

J: TRBJ1-1
D: .
V: TRBV30
size: .
CDR3: CAWSHRNTEAFF
DNA: TGTGCCTGGAGTCACAGAAACACTGAAGCTTTCTTT

J: TRBJ1-3
D: .
V: TRBV28
size: .
CDR3: CASRAADSGNTIYF
DNA: TGTGCCAGCCGGGCGGCGGACTCTGGAAACACCATATATTTT

J: TRBJ1-1
D: .
V: TRBV5-4
size: .
CDR3: CASSRRAAEAFF
DNA: TGTGCCAGCAGCCGGCGCGCCGCTGAAGCTTTCTTT

J: TRBJ1-6
D: .
V: TRBV12-3/TRBV12-4
size: .
CDR3: CASRPGRRPLHF
DNA: TGTGCCAGCAGGCCCGGACGGCGCCCCCTCCACTTT

J: TRBJ2-5
D: TRBD2
V: TRBV3-1/TRBV3-2
size: .
CDR3: CASSHIGLADQETQYF
DNA: TGTGCCAGCAGCCACATTGGGCTAGCGGACCAAGAGACCCAGTACTTC

J: TRBJ1-6
D: .
V: TRBV2
size: few
CDR3: CASRLAVAPYNSPLHF
DNA: TGTGCCAGCAGGTTGGCGGTCGCTCCCTATAATTCACCCCTCCACTTT

J: TRBJ2-2
D: TRBD1
V: TRBV5-4
size: .
CDR3: CASSLEGTGNLFF
DNA: TGTGCCAGCAGCTTGGAGGGGACAGGGAACCTGTTTTTT

J: TRBJ2-1
D: TRBD1
V: TRBV20-1
size: .
CDR3: CSADRGTEQFF
DNA: TGCAGTGCCGACAGGGGAACTGAGCAGTTCTTC

J: TRBJ2-7
D: .
V: TRBV6-5
size: .
CDR3: CASSRGEPSSYEQYF
DNA: TGTGCCAGCAGCAGGGGGGAACCAAGCTCCTACGAGCAGTACTTC

J: TRBJ1-6
D: .
V: TRBV10-3
size: .
CDR3: CATADGNNSPLHF
DNA: TGTGCCACTGCGGACGGCAATAATTCACCCCTCCACTTT

J: TRBJ1-2
D: .
V: TRBV7-9
size: few
CDR3: CASSEIQGAGYTF
DNA: TGTGCCAGCAGTGAGATTCAGGGCGCGGGCTACACCTTC

J: TRBJ2-5
D: .
V: TRBV5-1
size: .
CDR3: CASSLTGPQETQYF
DNA: TGCGCCAGCAGCTTGACCGGTCCTCAAGAGACCCAGTACTTC

J: TRBJ1-3
D: .
V: TRBV6-1
size: .
CDR3: CASSEATIGNTIYF
DNA: TGTGCCAGCAGTGAAGCGACGATTGGAAACACCATATATTTT

J: TRBJ1-6
D: TRBD1
V: TRBV10-3
size: .
CDR3: CAISEAGGNSPLHF
DNA: TGTGCCATCAGTGAGGCAGGGGGGAATTCACCCCTCCACTTT

J: TRBJ2-7
D: TRBD1
V: TRBV6-5
size: .
CDR3: CASSRQGWGQYF
DNA: TGTGCCAGCAGCCGACAGGGGTGGGGGCAGTACTTC

J: TRBJ2-3
D: .
V: TRBV6-5
size: .
CDR3: CACRAGGTDTQYF
DNA: TGTGCCTGCAGGGCAGGCGGTACAGATACGCAGTATTTT

J: TRBJ1-1
D: .
V: TRBV7-3
size: .
CDR3: CASSLARNTEAFF
DNA: TGTGCCAGCAGCTTAGCCCGTAACACTGAAGCTTTCTTT

J: TRBJ1-1
D: .
V: TRBV7-2
size: .
CDR3: CASSLGAIGANTEAFF
DNA: TGTGCCAGCAGCTTAGGCGCGATTGGGGCTAACACTGAAGCTTTCTTT

J: TRBJ1-2
D: .
V: TRBV3-1/TRBV3-2
size: .
CDR3: CASSQDTQTYGYTF
DNA: TGTGCCAGCAGCCAAGATACACAGACCTATGGCTACACCTTC

J: TRBJ2-3
D: TRBD2
V: TRBV7-2
size: .
CDR3: CASSLGLAGSTDTQYF
DNA: TGTGCCAGCAGCTTAGGGCTAGCGGGGTCCACAGATACGCAGTATTTT

J: TRBJ1-5
D: .
V: TRBV4-2
size: .
CDR3: CASSQVGRDNQPQHF
DNA: TGTGCCAGCAGCCAAGTGGGCCGGGACAATCAGCCCCAGCATTTT

J: TRBJ2-1
D: TRBD1
V: TRBV10-2
size: .
CDR3: CASSAAGTGSYNEQFF
DNA: TGCGCCAGCAGTGCCGCCGGGACAGGGTCTTACAATGAGCAGTTCTTC

J: TRBJ1-6
D: .
V: TRBV15
size: .
CDR3: CATSRDSAVGSPLHF
DNA: TGTGCCACCAGCAGAGATTCTGCCGTTGGGTCACCCCTCCACTTT

J: TRBJ2-3
D: .
V: TRBV4-2
size: .
CDR3: CASSQEGSTDTQYF
DNA: TGTGCCAGCAGCCAAGAAGGGAGCACAGATACGCAGTATTTT

J: TRBJ2-7
D: .
V: TRBV12-3/TRBV12-4
size: .
CDR3: CASSRDTSYEQYF
DNA: TGTGCCAGCAGCCGGGACACCTCCTACGAGCAGTACTTC

J: TRBJ1-4
D: TRBD1
V: TRBV19
size: .
CDR3: CASSGDRGNEKLFF
DNA: TGTGCCAGTAGTGGAGACAGGGGTAATGAAAAACTGTTTTTT

J: TRBJ1-6
D: .
V: TRBV19
size: .
CDR3: CASSIGSPIGSPLHF
DNA: TGTGCCAGTAGTATTGGCAGTCCCATAGGTTCACCCCTCCACTTT

J: TRBJ2-3
D: TRBD2
V: TRBV5-4
size: .
CDR3: CASSPESTSGGPYSTDTQYF
DNA: TGTGCCAGCAGCCCGGAATCTACTAGCGGGGGGCCTTATAGCACAGATACGCAGTATTTT

J: TRBJ2-5
D: .
V: TRBV3-1/TRBV3-2
size: .
CDR3: CASSRGGETQYF
DNA: TGTGCCAGCAGCCGGGGAGGCGAGACCCAGTACTTC